This entry is about one T cell receptor beta chain. The record originates from a study of T-cell reconstitution after alpha-beta-depleted transplantation in children. Unique molecular identifiers were used to barcode this TCRbeta library. TCRdb fed the PCR reads into MiXCR, producing one record per CDR3 protein. The data contain 440,000 or so distinct CDR3 sequences, approximately 11% of them singletons. Per the germline V gene, CDR1 is SGHTA and CDR2 is FQGNSA. The CDR3 runs to 15 residues. This specimen was PBMCs from the stem cell graft donor, taken from the stem cell graft. This TCR derives from a human donor who donated a stem cell graft to a child with acute myeloid leukemia. V is TRBV7-2 and J is TRBJ2-1, with D uncertain. The better agreement between TRBJ2-7 and the DNA end casts doubt on the J call. In nucleotides, the CDR3 is TGTGCCAGCACCTGGGGAACTGCCCCTTACAATGAGCAGTACTTC. Translating gives CASTWGTAPYNEQYF.